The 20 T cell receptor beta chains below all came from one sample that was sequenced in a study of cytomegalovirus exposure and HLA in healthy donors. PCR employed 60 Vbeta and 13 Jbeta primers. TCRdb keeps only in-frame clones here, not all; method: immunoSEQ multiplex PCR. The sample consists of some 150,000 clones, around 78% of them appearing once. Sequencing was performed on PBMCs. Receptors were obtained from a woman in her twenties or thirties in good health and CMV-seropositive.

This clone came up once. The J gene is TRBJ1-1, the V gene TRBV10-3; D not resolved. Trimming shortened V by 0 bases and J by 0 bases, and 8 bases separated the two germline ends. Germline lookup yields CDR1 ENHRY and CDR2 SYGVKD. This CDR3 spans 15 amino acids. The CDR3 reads CAISESGSLNTEAFF. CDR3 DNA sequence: TGTGCCATCAGTGAGTCGGGCAGCTTGAACACTGAAGCTTTCTTT.

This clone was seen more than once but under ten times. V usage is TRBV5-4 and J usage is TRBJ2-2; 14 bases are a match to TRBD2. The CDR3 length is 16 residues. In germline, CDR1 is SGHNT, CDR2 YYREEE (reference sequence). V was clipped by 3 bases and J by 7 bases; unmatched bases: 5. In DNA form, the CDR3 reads TGTGCCAGCAGCTCCGGGACTAGCGGGAGTAACGGGGAGCTGTTTTTT. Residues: CASSSGTSGSNGELFF.

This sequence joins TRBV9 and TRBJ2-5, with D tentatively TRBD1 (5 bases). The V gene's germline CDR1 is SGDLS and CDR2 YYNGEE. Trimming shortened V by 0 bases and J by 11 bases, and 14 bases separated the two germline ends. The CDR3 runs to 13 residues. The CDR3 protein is CASSVAASGKQYF. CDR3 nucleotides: TGTGCCAGCAGCGTAGCCGCCTCAGGGAAGCAGTACTTC.

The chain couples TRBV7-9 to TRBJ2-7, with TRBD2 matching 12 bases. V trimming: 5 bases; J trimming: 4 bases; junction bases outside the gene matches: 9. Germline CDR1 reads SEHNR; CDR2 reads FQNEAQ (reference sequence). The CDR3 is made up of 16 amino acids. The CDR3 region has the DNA TGTGCCAGCAGCCCTCCCGGCACTAGCGGGGGGTACGAGCAGTACTTC. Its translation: CASSPPGTSGGYEQYF. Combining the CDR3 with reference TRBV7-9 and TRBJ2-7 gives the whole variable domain DTGVSQNPRHKITKRGQNVTFRCDPISEHNRLYWYRQTLGQGPEFLTYFQNEAQLEKSRLLSDRFSAERPKGSFSTLEIQRTEQGDSAMYLCASSPPGTSGGYEQYFGPGTRLTVT.

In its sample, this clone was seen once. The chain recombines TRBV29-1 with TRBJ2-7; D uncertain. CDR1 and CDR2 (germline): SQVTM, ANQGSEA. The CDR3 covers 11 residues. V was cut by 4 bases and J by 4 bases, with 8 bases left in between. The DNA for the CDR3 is TGCAGCGTTGTTACTGGTTACGAGCAGTACTTC. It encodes CSVVTGYEQYF.

The CDR3 DNA reads TGTGCCAGCAGCTTAGTCATAAGGGGTGAAGCTTTCTTT. Amino acid sequence: CASSLVIRGEAFF. The chain couples TRBV7-2 to TRBJ1-1, with D perhaps matching TRBD1 (5 bases). Germline CDR1 SGHTA, CDR2 FQGNSA. V dropped 1 base and J dropped 7 bases, with 10 bases sitting between them. The CDR3 loop spans 13 amino acids.

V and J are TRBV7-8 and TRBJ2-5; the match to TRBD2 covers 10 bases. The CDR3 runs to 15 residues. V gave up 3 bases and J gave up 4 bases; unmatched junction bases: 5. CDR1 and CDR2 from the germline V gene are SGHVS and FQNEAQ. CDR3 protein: CASSLVPSGRETQYF. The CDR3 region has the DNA TGTGCCAGCAGCTTGGTCCCTAGCGGGAGAGAGACCCAGTACTTC.

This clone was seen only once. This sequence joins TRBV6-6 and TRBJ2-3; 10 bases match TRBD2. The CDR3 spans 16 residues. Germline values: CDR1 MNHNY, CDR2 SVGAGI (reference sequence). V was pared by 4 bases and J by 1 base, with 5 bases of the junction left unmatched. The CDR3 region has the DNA TGTGCCAGCAGTTCCCGACTAGCGGGTGGCACAGATACGCAGTATTTT. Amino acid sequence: CASSSRLAGGTDTQYF.

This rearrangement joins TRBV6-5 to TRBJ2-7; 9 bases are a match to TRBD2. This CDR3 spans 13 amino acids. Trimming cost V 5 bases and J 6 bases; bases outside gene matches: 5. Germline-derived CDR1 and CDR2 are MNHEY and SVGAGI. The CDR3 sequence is CASSTGTSFEQYF. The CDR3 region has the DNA TGTGCCAGCAGTACCGGGACTAGCTTCGAGCAGTACTTC.

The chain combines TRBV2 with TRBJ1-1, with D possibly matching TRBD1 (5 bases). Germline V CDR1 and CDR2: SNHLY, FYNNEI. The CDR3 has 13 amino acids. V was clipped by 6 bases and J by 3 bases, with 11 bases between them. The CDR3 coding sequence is TGTGCCAGCAGAGGACACGAGGACACTGAAGCTTTCTTT. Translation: CASRGHEDTEAFF.

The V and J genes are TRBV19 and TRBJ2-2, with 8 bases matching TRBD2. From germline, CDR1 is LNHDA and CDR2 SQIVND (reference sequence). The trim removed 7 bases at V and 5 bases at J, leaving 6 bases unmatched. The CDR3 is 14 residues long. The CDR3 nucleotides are TGTGCCAGTAATGATCGGGGGGGGACCGGGGAGCTGTTTTTT. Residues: CASNDRGGTGELFF.

CDR3 in amino acids: CASSADRNTEAFF. In DNA, the CDR3 is TGTGCCAGCAGCGCGGACAGGAACACTGAAGCTTTCTTT. The chain employs TRBV2 and TRBJ1-1; tentative D call: TRBD1 (6 bases). The V end was cut by 6 bases, the J end by 1 base, with 9 bases between. Per the germline V gene, CDR1 is SNHLY and CDR2 is FYNNEI. The CDR3 runs 13 residues.

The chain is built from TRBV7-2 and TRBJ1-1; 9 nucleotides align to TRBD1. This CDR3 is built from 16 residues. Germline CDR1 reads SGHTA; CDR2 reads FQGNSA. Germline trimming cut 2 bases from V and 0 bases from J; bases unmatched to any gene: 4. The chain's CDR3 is CASSLPGQGMNTEAFF. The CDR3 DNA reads TGTGCCAGCAGCTTACCGGGACAGGGAATGAACACTGAAGCTTTCTTT.

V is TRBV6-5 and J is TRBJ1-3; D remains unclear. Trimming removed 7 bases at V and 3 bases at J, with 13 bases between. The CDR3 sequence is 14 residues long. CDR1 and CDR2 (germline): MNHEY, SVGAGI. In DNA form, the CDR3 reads TGTGCCAGCACCAACGCGGGGTTTGGAAACACCATATATTTT. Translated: CASTNAGFGNTIYF.

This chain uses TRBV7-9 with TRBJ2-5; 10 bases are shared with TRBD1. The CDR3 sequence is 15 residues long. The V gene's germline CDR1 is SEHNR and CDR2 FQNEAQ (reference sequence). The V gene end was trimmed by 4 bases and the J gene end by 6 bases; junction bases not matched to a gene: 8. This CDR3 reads CASSSNPGQGQTQYF. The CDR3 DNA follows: TGTGCCAGCAGCTCCAATCCGGGACAGGGGCAGACCCAGTACTTC. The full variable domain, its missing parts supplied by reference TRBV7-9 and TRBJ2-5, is DTGVSQNPRHKITKRGQNVTFRCDPISEHNRLYWYRQTLGQGPEFLTYFQNEAQLEKSRLLSDRFSAERPKGSFSTLEIQRTEQGDSAMYLCASSSNPGQGQTQYFGPGTRLLVL.

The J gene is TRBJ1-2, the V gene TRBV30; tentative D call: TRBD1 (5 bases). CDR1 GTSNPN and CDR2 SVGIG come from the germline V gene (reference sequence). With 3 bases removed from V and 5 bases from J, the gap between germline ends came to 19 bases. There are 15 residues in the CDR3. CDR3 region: CAWSLGLVSSYGYTF. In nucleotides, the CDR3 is TGTGCCTGGAGCCTGGGGCTAGTCTCGTCGTATGGCTACACCTTC.

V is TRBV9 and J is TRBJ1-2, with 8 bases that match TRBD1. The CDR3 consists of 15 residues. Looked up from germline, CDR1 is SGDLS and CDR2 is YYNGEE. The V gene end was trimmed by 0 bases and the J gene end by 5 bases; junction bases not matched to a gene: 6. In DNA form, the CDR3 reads TGTGCCAGCAGCGTAGATGACAGGGGCGGGTATGGCTACACCTTC. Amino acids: CASSVDDRGGYGYTF.

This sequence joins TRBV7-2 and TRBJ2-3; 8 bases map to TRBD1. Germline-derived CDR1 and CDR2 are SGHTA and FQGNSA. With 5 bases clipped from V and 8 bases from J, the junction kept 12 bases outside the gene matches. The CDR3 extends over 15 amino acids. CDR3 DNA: TGTGCCAGCAGCCCCGACAGGGGACGGGCGGGTACGCAGTATTTT. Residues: CASSPDRGRAGTQYF.

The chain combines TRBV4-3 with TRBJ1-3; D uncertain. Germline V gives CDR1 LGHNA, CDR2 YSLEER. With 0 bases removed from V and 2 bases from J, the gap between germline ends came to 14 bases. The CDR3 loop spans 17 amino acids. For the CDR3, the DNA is TGCGCCAGCAGCCAAGATGCCAGATTGGGCCCTGGAAACACCATATATTTT. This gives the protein CASSQDARLGPGNTIYF.

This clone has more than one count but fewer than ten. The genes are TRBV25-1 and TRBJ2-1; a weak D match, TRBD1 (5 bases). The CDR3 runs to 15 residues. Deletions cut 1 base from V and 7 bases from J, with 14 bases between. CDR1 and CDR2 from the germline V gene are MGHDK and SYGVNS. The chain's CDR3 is CASSESGFEQNEQFF. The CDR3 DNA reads TGTGCCAGCAGTGAATCAGGGTTTGAGCAAAATGAGCAGTTCTTC.